The 29 T cell receptor beta chains below were found in one sample sequenced in a study of T cells in Graves' hyperthyroidism and ophthalmopathy (dated by TCRdb to about 2019). Library preparation was by multiplex PCR. The listed sequencing device is Illumina HiSeq 2000. The TCR beta CDR3 regions were amplified from RNA transcripts. For the first round of RT-PCR on the TCR CDR3, the HTBI primer set was used together with the Qiagen OneStep RT-PCR kit. Starting from the raw public reads, TCRdb applied fastp trimming at Q25, assembled clones with MiXCR and retained in-frame beta chains. Rows with a matching CDR3 protein are joined into one entry that keeps the most common DNA and genes. In this sample the table shows around 660,000 distinct CDR3 sequences, just under 45% of which occur a single time. The ten largest clones add up to approximately 6.8% of the sample. Sequencing input: peripheral blood or thyroid tissue (not recorded which). These receptors were obtained from an adult man with Graves' disease, either hyperthyroidism or ophthalmopathy (not recorded which).

The chain employs TRBV12-3 or TRBV12-4 and TRBJ1-5; D is possibly TRBD1 (5 bases). V shed 5 bases and J shed 4 bases, with 24 bases lying between them. The length of the CDR3 is 18 residues. For the CDR3, the DNA is TGTGCCAGCAGTCCTCTCCAGACGGGAGGGGCCCGAAATCAGCCCCAGCATTTT. Its protein is CASSPLQTGGARNQPQHF.

This chain uses TRBV24-1 with TRBJ1-5; D ambiguous. The V gene lost 9 bases and the J gene lost 5 bases, with 22 bases spanning the gap. The CDR3 length is 16 residues. CDR1 and CDR2 (germline): KGHDR, SFDVKD. The chain's CDR3 is CATVNQARRVDQPQHF. CDR3 nucleotide sequence: TGTGCCACCGTTAACCAGGCACGGCGGGTTGATCAGCCCCAGCATTTT.

This clonotype was detected once. The rearrangement links TRBV2 to TRBJ1-5, with 7 bases matching TRBD1. The V gene end was trimmed by 8 bases and the J gene end by 5 bases; junction bases not matched to a gene: 3. Germline-derived CDR1 and CDR2 are SNHLY and FYNNEI. The CDR3 is 12 residues long. The chain's CDR3 is CASQGGDQPQHF. CDR3 nucleotide sequence: TGTGCCAGCCAGGGGGGAGATCAGCCCCAGCATTTT. The full variable domain, with the rest looked up from reference TRBV2 and TRBJ1-5, is EPEVTQTPSHQVTQMGQEVILRCVPISNHLYFYWYRQILGQKVEFLVSFYNNEISEKSEIFDDQFSVERPDGSNFTLKIRSTKLEDSAMYFCASQGGDQPQHFGDGTRLSIL.

The chain carries TRBV20-1 and TRBJ1-1, with D unclear. The V end lost 1 base, the J end lost 4 bases, and 10 bases lay between the germline ends. The CDR3 sequence is 13 residues long. Germline CDR1 and CDR2: DFQATT and SNEGSKA (reference sequence). This chain's CDR3 is CSARGRGATEAFF. DNA for the CDR3: TGCAGTGCTAGAGGGAGAGGCGCCACTGAAGCTTTCTTT.

As to this clonotype: One junction end disagrees with the germline gene, perhaps due to a read error. The J gene is TRBJ1-6, the V gene TRBV12-3 or TRBV12-4; D uncertain. CDR3 length equals 15 residues. As DNA, the CDR3 is TGCGCCAGCATGCCTCCGGGTACCTTCGGGTCACCCCTCCACTTT. Translation: CASMPPGTFGSPLHF.

As concerns this clonotype: A read error is possible here, since a much larger clone lies one base away. The chain is built from TRBV12-3 or TRBV12-4 and TRBJ1-2; D not certain. The CDR3 totals 11 residues. The germline V and J ends were trimmed by 4 bases and 10 bases, with 10 bases remaining between them. DNA of the CDR3: TGTGCCAGCAGTTGGAAAGAAGCCTACACCTTC. As protein: CASSWKEAYTF.

This clonotype turned up a few times. In nucleotides, the CDR3 is TGTGCCAGCAGCTTAGGCCACGATCTTCGAGAAAAACTGTTTTTT. It encodes CASSLGHDLREKLFF. The V gene is TRBV7-2, the J gene TRBJ1-4; D uncertain. V gave up 1 base and J gave up 8 bases, with 14 bases separating them. Per germline, CDR1 SGHTA and CDR2 FQGNSA. The CDR3 consists of 15 residues.

The V call is TRBV10-3, the J call TRBJ2-5; 11 bases map to TRBD1. There are 15 residues in the CDR3. J was trimmed by 5 bases and V by 11 bases; bases with no gene match: 13. The germline V gene encodes CDR1 ENHRY and CDR2 SYGVKD. CDR3 bases: TGTGCCGTCCGTACCGGGACAGGGGGAGTGGAGACCCAGTACTTC. Its protein is CAVRTGTGGVETQYF.

This clonotype was seen many times. This chain connects TRBV10-3 to TRBJ1-1, with a weak D call TRBD1 (5 bases). CDR3 size: 12 residues. The V gene's germline CDR1 is ENHRY and CDR2 SYGVKD. V shed 0 bases and J shed 11 bases, with 10 bases lying between them. The CDR3 nucleotides read TGTGCCATCAGTGAGTCGGTGGGGACGGCTTTCTTT. It yields the protein CAISESVGTAFF.

This rearrangement joins TRBV10-1 to TRBJ1-1; 8 bases fit TRBD1. This CDR3 has 20 amino acids. J was trimmed by 1 base and V by 5 bases; bases with no gene match: 21. CDR1 and CDR2 (germline): WNHNN, SYGVQD (reference sequence). CDR3 amino acids: CASSNTGVKFSGTGNTEAFF. CDR3 DNA: TGCGCCAGCAGTAATACAGGGGTCAAATTCTCCGGGACAGGGAACACTGAAGCTTTCTTT.

The table lists this clonotype with many counts. The chain recombines TRBV28 with TRBJ1-5; TRBD1 is a possible D gene (5 bases). Germline-derived CDR1 and CDR2 are MDHEN and SYDVKM. The ends were cut back, 5 bases at V and 6 bases at J, with 17 bases in the middle. CDR3 length: 15 residues. CDR3 amino acids: CASSPSPRVGQPQHF. As DNA, the CDR3 is TGTGCCAGCAGTCCCAGTCCCAGGGTGGGTCAGCCCCAGCATTTT.

This clonotype was detected only a few times. The rearrangement links TRBV20-1 to TRBJ1-5; TRBD1 matches at 7 bases. The CDR3 has 13 residues. Per germline, CDR1 DFQATT and CDR2 SNEGSKA (reference sequence). V lost 2 bases and J lost 9; bases outside the gene matches: 7. The CDR3: CSARRTGFGPQHF. The DNA for the CDR3 is TGCAGTGCTAGACGGACAGGCTTCGGGCCCCAGCATTTT.

The table lists this clonotype with a few counts. This chain joins TRBV20-1 and TRBJ1-3, with D unclear. CDR1 DFQATT and CDR2 SNEGSKA come from the germline V gene (reference sequence). The length of the CDR3 is 14 residues. With 4 bases removed from V and 0 bases from J, the gap between germline ends came to 10 bases. CDR3 nucleotides: TGCAGTGCTATATCGGGCTTCTCTGGAAACACCATATATTTT. The encoded protein is CSAISGFSGNTIYF.

The chain links TRBV11-3 to TRBJ2-2; D is ambiguous. The CDR3 sequence is 13 residues long. The V and J ends lost 5 bases and 4 bases respectively, with 8 bases between them. The germline CDR1 and CDR2 sequences are SGHNT and YENEEA. CDR3 DNA sequence: TGTGCCAGCAGCCTACCGAGCACCGGGGAGCTGTTTTTT. Encoded protein: CASSLPSTGELFF.

J is TRBJ1-2 and V is TRBV2, with a tentative D call TRBD1 (6 bases). This CDR3 has 12 amino acids. CDR1 SNHLY and CDR2 FYNNEI come from the germline V gene. The ends were cut back, 11 bases at V and 6 bases at J, with 16 bases in the middle. CDR3 nucleotides: TGTGCCGGCGGACAGTCTCAGGATGGCTACACCTTC. As protein: CAGGQSQDGYTF.

This clonotype has only one observation. The rearrangement joins TRBV20-1 to TRBJ1-1; D is undetermined. Germline V gene data show CDR1 as DFQATT and CDR2 as SNEGSKA (reference sequence). The V end was cut by 0 bases, the J end by 4 bases, with 9 bases between. The CDR3 consists of 13 residues. The CDR3: CSARDPVATEAFF. The CDR3 DNA follows: TGCAGTGCTAGAGATCCGGTAGCCACTGAAGCTTTCTTT.

V and J are TRBV14 and TRBJ1-4, with 8 bases fitting TRBD1. CDR1 and CDR2 from the germline V gene are SGHDN and FVKESK. The CDR3 has 15 amino acids. V dropped 2 bases and J dropped 8; count of bases not matched to a gene: 7. CDR3 in amino acids: CASSQTTGQVEKLFF. The DNA of the CDR3 is TGTGCCAGCAGCCAAACTACGGGACAGGTGGAAAAACTGTTTTTT.

This clonotype was detected only a few times. The chain couples TRBV13 to TRBJ1-6; a possible D gene is TRBD1 (5 bases). The CDR3 runs to 15 residues. CDR1 PRHDT and CDR2 FYEKMQ come from the germline V gene (reference sequence). V lost 5 bases and J lost 5, with 13 bases in between. Here the CDR3 reads CASSVRGRDNSPLHF. CDR3 in DNA: TGTGCCAGCAGCGTTCGGGGCAGGGATAATTCACCCCTCCACTTT.

DNA for the CDR3: TGTGCCAGCAGCTCAGGGGGGACAGGGAATCAGCCCCAGCATTTT. Translated, it gives CASSSGGTGNQPQHF. V is TRBV7-9 and J is TRBJ1-5, with 9 bases that match TRBD1. The CDR3 extends over 15 amino acids. Germline lookup yields CDR1 SEHNR and CDR2 FQNEAQ (reference sequence). With V trimmed by 4 bases and J by 4 bases, 5 bases remained unmatched.

This clonotype was observed a few times. DNA of the CDR3: TGTGCCAGCAGCGTGTACAGGGCCACAAATGAAAAACTGTTTTTT. It encodes CASSVYRATNEKLFF. This chain uses TRBV5-6 with TRBJ1-4, with a weak D call TRBD1 (6 bases). V was trimmed by 4 bases and J by 5 bases, leaving 15 bases between them. This CDR3 is built from 15 residues. Germline CDR1 SGHDT, CDR2 YYEEEE.

The chain uses TRBV5-5 and TRBJ2-7; D call uncertain. CDR3 length: 11 amino acids. Trimming left V 6 bases short and J 4 bases short, with 8 bases between. CDR1 and CDR2 from the germline V gene are SGHKS and YYEKEE (reference sequence). This CDR3 reads CASTRLYEQYF. CDR3 bases: TGTGCCAGCACAAGACTTTACGAGCAGTACTTC.

The chain carries TRBV20-1 and TRBJ1-5; D gene ambiguous. The CDR3 sequence is 11 residues long. Germline values: CDR1 DFQATT, CDR2 SNEGSKA (reference sequence). V lost 6 bases and J 5 bases, leaving 8 bases between the germline ends. CDR3 DNA: TGCAGTGCCGCGGCAGATCAGCCCCAGCATTTT. It codes for CSAAADQPQHF.

This clonotype was seen many times. This chain links TRBV14 with TRBJ1-6; 9 bases match TRBD1. The CDR3 has 15 amino acids. V dropped 6 bases and J dropped 6; count of bases not matched to a gene: 6. Germline CDR1 and CDR2: SGHDN and FVKESK. The DNA of the CDR3 is TGTGCCAGCAGTGTACAGGGGGCGCGTAATTCACCCCTCCACTTT. Its translation is CASSVQGARNSPLHF.

At least ten counts were recorded for this clonotype. The chain combines TRBV2 with TRBJ1-2; D gene uncertain. V gave up 7 bases and J gave up 7 bases, with 16 bases separating them. This CDR3 has 13 residues. Germline V gene sequence: CDR1 SNHLY, CDR2 FYNNEI. The CDR3 bases are TGTGCCAGCACTTCGGACTCGCCACTTGGCTACACCTTC. Translated, it gives CASTSDSPLGYTF.

The J gene is TRBJ1-1, the V gene TRBV2; D unresolved. Trimming took 2 bases from V and 4 from J, leaving 14 bases between them. The CDR3 has 15 amino acids. The germline V gene encodes CDR1 SNHLY and CDR2 FYNNEI. Written as DNA, the CDR3 is TGTGCCAGCAGTGAATGGGAGATGATGGGCACTGAAGCTTTCTTT. This codes for CASSEWEMMGTEAFF.

This clonotype was seen once. DNA for the CDR3: TGTGCCAGCACGGGGTCAGGGGGGGACTATAGCAATCAGCCCCAGCATTTT. It specifies CASTGSGGDYSNQPQHF. The chain carries TRBV6-1 and TRBJ1-5; 7 bases match TRBD1. The V and J ends lost 7 bases and 0 bases, in that order; junction bases with no gene match: 12. The CDR3 extends over 17 amino acids. CDR1 and CDR2 from the germline V gene are MNHNS and SASEGT.

This clonotype turned up a few times. This chain uses TRBV20-1 with TRBJ1-2, with D maybe TRBD1 (5 bases). Germline-derived CDR1 and CDR2 are DFQATT and SNEGSKA (reference sequence). There are 10 residues in the CDR3. The ends were cut back, 7 bases at V and 8 bases at J, with 11 bases in the middle. CDR3 residues: CSVVPGGYTF. CDR3 DNA sequence: TGCAGTGTAGTTCCAGGGGGCTACACCTTC.

This chain uses TRBV19 with TRBJ1-4; no reliable D call. The CDR3 extends over 13 amino acids. From germline, CDR1 is LNHDA and CDR2 SQIVND (reference sequence). V was cut by 4 bases and J by 8 bases, with 11 bases left in between. The CDR3 protein is CASSKTEDEKLFF. CDR3 nucleotides: TGTGCCAGTAGTAAAACCGAAGACGAAAAACTGTTTTTT.

The table lists this clonotype with a count of one. V gene TRBV7-2 combines with J gene TRBJ2-6; 7 bases fit TRBD2. Germline V gene lookup returns CDR1 SGHTA and CDR2 FQGNSA. The CDR3 totals 14 residues. V was clipped by 0 bases and J by 10 bases; unmatched bases: 3. As DNA, the CDR3 is TGTGCCAGCAGCTTAGCGGCGGGGGTGAACGTCCTGACTTTC. It yields the protein CASSLAAGVNVLTF. The whole variable domain, filled in from reference TRBV7-2 and TRBJ2-6, reads GAGVSQSPSNKVTEKGKDVELRCDPISGHTALYWYRQSLGQGLEFLIYFQGNSAPDKSGLPSDRFSAERTGGSVSTLTIQRTQQEDSAVYLCASSLAAGVNVLTFGAGSRLTVL.